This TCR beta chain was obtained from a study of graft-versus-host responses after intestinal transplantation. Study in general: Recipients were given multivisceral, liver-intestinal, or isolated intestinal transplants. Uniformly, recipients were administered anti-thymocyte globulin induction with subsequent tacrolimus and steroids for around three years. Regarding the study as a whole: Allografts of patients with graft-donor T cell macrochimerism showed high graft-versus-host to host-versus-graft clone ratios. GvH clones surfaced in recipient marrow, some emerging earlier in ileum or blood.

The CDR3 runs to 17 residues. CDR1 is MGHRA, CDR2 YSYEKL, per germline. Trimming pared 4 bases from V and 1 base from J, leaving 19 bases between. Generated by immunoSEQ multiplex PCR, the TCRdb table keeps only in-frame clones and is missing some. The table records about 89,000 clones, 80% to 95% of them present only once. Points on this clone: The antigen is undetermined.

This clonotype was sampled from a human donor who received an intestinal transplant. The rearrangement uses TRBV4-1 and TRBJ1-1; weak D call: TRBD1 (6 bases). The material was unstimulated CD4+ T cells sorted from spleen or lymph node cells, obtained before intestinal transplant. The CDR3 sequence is CASSLPGAVGRNTEAFF. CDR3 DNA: TGCGCCAGCAGCCTCCCGGGGGCAGTAGGGAGGAACACTGAAGCTTTCTTT.